These 29 T cell receptor beta chains were sequenced from one sample in a study of identical twins. In TCRdb, the 5' RACE reads were re-called with MiXCR into one record per CDR3 protein. This table holds hundreds of thousands of distinct CDR3 sequences, approximately 13% found once. The same sample was also studied in work on yellow fever vaccine responses in identical twins.

Specimen: PBMCs. The origin of the receptors is a woman aged 18-30 years in good health.

V gene TRBV27 combines with J gene TRBJ2-5; 9 bases are a match to TRBD1. J was trimmed by 4 bases and V by 6 bases; bases with no gene match: 9. The CDR3 is made up of 15 amino acids. From germline, CDR1 is MNHEY and CDR2 SMNVEV (reference sequence). The CDR3 DNA reads as TGTGCCAGCAGACCGGACAGGGGTGTCGGAGAGACCCAGTACTTC. Amino acids: CASRPDRGVGETQYF.

V gene TRBV13 combines with J gene TRBJ2-3; 8 nucleotides match TRBD2. The V gene's germline CDR1 is PRHDT and CDR2 FYEKMQ (reference sequence). The CDR3 totals 16 residues. V lost 4 bases and J lost 3; bases outside the gene matches: 9. The CDR3 coding sequence is TGTGCCAGCAGCTCGTTCCCGGGACTAGGGACAGATACGCAGTATTTT. It translates to CASSSFPGLGTDTQYF.

This clonotype was seen a handful of times. V usage is TRBV7-6 and J usage is TRBJ2-1; TRBD2 matches at 10 bases. The V gene end was trimmed by 0 bases and the J gene end by 7 bases; junction bases not matched to a gene: 6. The CDR3 runs to 16 residues. The germline CDR1 and CDR2 sequences are SGHVS and FNYEAQ. The chain's CDR3 is CASSLAILAGLNEQFF. The CDR3 nucleotides read TGTGCCAGCAGCTTAGCTATACTAGCGGGATTAAATGAGCAGTTCTTC.

Only a few counts were recorded for this clonotype. This chain connects TRBV7-9 to TRBJ2-3; D is unclear. This CDR3 has 16 amino acids. Germline CDR1 SEHNR, CDR2 FQNEAQ (reference sequence). V lost 2 bases, J lost 3 bases, and 15 bases lay in between. The CDR3 spells CASSLMQVELTDTQYF. CDR3 sequence (DNA): TGTGCCAGCAGCTTAATGCAGGTGGAGCTAACAGATACGCAGTATTTT.

The chain couples TRBV2 to TRBJ2-5; D may be TRBD2 (6 bases). Germline assignment: CDR1 SNHLY and CDR2 FYNNEI. V dropped 6 bases and J dropped 3 bases, with 8 bases sitting between them. The CDR3 spans 12 residues. The DNA of the CDR3 is TGTGCCAGCAGATGGGGGGAAGAGACCCAGTACTTC. Its translation: CASRWGEETQYF.

The chain recombines TRBV12-3 or TRBV12-4 with TRBJ2-5, with 7 bases identical to TRBD1. V gave up 0 bases and J gave up 1 base; unmatched junction bases: 5. This CDR3 region has 16 residues. This chain's CDR3 is CASSLAPRQGQETQYF. CDR3 bases: TGTGCCAGCAGTTTAGCGCCGAGACAGGGCCAAGAGACCCAGTACTTC.

This clonotype turned up a few times. V and J are TRBV19 and TRBJ2-1; no clear D gene. Germline loops: CDR1 LNHDA, CDR2 SQIVND (reference sequence). The CDR3 spans 14 residues. Between the trimmed V and J ends, which lost 0 bases and 6 bases, there was a span of 9 bases. In DNA form, the CDR3 reads TGTGCCAGTAGTATAGAGGCGGCAACCAATGAGCAGTTCTTC. The encoded protein is CASSIEAATNEQFF. Variable domain in full (rest from reference TRBV19 and TRBJ2-1): DGGITQSPKYLFRKEGQNVTLSCEQNLNHDAMYWYRQDPGQGLRLIYYSQIVNDFQKGDIAEGYSVSREKKESFPLTVTSAQKNPTAFYLCASSIEAATNEQFFGPGTRLTVL.

In its sample, this clonotype was seen a few times. The chain uses TRBV12-3 or TRBV12-4 and TRBJ2-7; 7 nucleotides line up with TRBD1. V lost 10 bases to trimming and J lost 1 base; unmatched junction nucleotides: 7. The CDR3 is made up of 13 amino acids. CDR3 bases: TGTGCCACCCGGCTGACAGGGTCCTACGAGCAGTACTTC. Protein: CATRLTGSYEQYF.

This chain uses TRBV7-2 with TRBJ2-5; tentatively, D is TRBD1 (6 bases). Germline CDR1 SGHTA, CDR2 FQGNSA. The V and J ends lost 1 base and 5 bases respectively, with 11 bases between them. The CDR3 has 14 amino acids. CDR3 protein: CASSLVPGVETQYF. The CDR3 nucleotides are TGTGCCAGCAGCTTAGTCCCAGGGGTGGAGACCCAGTACTTC.

This clonotype was counted only a few times. This chain uses TRBV20-1 with TRBJ1-1; 7 nucleotides agree with TRBD1. There are 14 residues in the CDR3. CDR1 and CDR2 (germline): DFQATT, SNEGSKA (reference sequence). Here the CDR3 DNA reads TGCAGCCCCCTCGGGACAGCGCTGAACACTGAAGCTTTCTTT. Its translation: CSPLGTALNTEAFF.

This clonotype was recorded a few times. CDR3 DNA: TGCAGTGCTAGAGATGGGGCTAGCGACTCCTCCTACAATGAGCAGTTCTTC. This codes for CSARDGASDSSYNEQFF. The chain recombines TRBV20-1 with TRBJ2-1, with D tentatively TRBD2 (6 bases). The CDR3 has 17 residues. The germline gives CDR1 DFQATT, CDR2 SNEGSKA (reference sequence). V lost 0 bases and J 0 bases, leaving 15 bases between the germline ends.

V gene TRBV6-1 combines with J gene TRBJ2-5; the match to TRBD2 covers 11 bases. From germline, CDR1 is MNHNS and CDR2 SASEGT. The CDR3 extends over 16 amino acids. The trim removed 5 bases at V and 3 bases at J, leaving 8 bases unmatched. CDR3 DNA: TGTGCCAGCAGTCGACTACAGACTAGCGGGAAAGAGACCCAGTACTTC. Translation gives CASSRLQTSGKETQYF.

This clonotype has at least ten counts. DNA of the CDR3: TGCGCCAGCAGGGAAAATAGCAATCAGCCCCAGCATTTT. Amino acid sequence: CASRENSNQPQHF. This chain links TRBV5-1 with TRBJ1-5; D gene uncertain. V was clipped by 5 bases and J by 0 bases, with 6 bases between them. Germline V gene lookup returns CDR1 SGHRS and CDR2 YFSETQ. The CDR3 loop spans 13 amino acids.

The sample holds a few counts of this clonotype. As DNA, the CDR3 is TGTGCCAGCAGCGACAAGCTCTACAATGAGCAGTTCTTC. Its protein is CASSDKLYNEQFF. This rearrangement joins TRBV6-4 to TRBJ2-1; the D is unclear. This CDR3 has 13 residues. Trimming stripped 6 bases from V and 3 bases from J, with 9 bases between. Germline loops: CDR1 MRHNA, CDR2 SNTAGT.

The chain has TRBV19 and TRBJ1-2; D gene unclear. CDR1 is LNHDA and CDR2 is SQIVND in the germline V gene (reference sequence). V was cut by 11 bases and J by 4 bases, with 11 bases left in between. The CDR3 is 11 residues long. The CDR3 region has the DNA TGTGCCTTAAAGGGTAGCTATGGCTACACCTTC. Translated, it gives CALKGSYGYTF.

This clonotype came up many times. The chain carries TRBV5-1 and TRBJ1-2, with D perhaps TRBD1 (6 bases). V lost 0 bases, J lost 8 bases, and 11 bases lay in between. The CDR3 loop spans 13 amino acids. Germline CDR1 is SGHRS and CDR2 is YFSETQ. The CDR3 coding sequence is TGCGCCAGCAGCTTGGTTCAGGGGCTCGGCTACACCTTC. Its protein is CASSLVQGLGYTF.

Ten or more counts support this clonotype. V usage is TRBV7-3 and J usage is TRBJ2-3, with 9 nucleotides matching TRBD2. This CDR3 is built from 16 residues. V lost 1 base and J lost 2; bases outside the gene matches: 4. CDR1 and CDR2 (germline): SGHTA, FQGTGA. The CDR3 DNA reads TGTGCCAGCAGCTTAAAGAGCGGGGGGTTCACAGATACGCAGTATTTT. Its translation is CASSLKSGGFTDTQYF.

In its sample, this clonotype was seen many times. V is TRBV12-3 or TRBV12-4 and J is TRBJ2-2, with 7 bases aligning to TRBD1. This CDR3 spans 15 amino acids. The junction had 9 bases not matched to a gene; V was cut back by 6 bases and J by 5 bases. The CDR3 DNA sequence: TGTGCCAGCAGCCCCCAACCAGGGGGAACCGGGGAGCTGTTTTTT. Its protein is CASSPQPGGTGELFF.

This clonotype was counted many times. V and J are TRBV12-3 or TRBV12-4 and TRBJ2-5; D is uncertain. V lost 3 bases and J 1 base, leaving 3 bases between the germline ends. The CDR3 contains 12 residues. CDR3 nucleotides: TGTGCCAGCAGTTTTTCCCAAGAGACCCAGTACTTC. It codes for CASSFSQETQYF.

The chain links TRBV5-8 to TRBJ1-5; no clear D. The CDR3 has 13 amino acids. Germline CDR1 and CDR2: SGHTS and YDEGEE. Trimming removed 1 base from V and 10 bases from J, with 12 bases in between. CDR3 in amino acids: CASSLQSPGPQHF. DNA for the CDR3: TGTGCCAGCAGCTTGCAATCACCGGGACCCCAGCATTTT.

The chain combines TRBV7-9 with TRBJ2-1; 7 bases align to TRBD2. The V gene's germline CDR1 is SEHNR and CDR2 FQNEAQ (reference sequence). CDR3 size: 15 residues. V shed 5 bases, J shed 2 bases, and the junction held 6 bases outside the gene matches. Here the CDR3 reads CASSPGGDPYNEQFF. The CDR3 nucleotides read TGTGCCAGCAGCCCTGGGGGGGACCCCTACAATGAGCAGTTCTTC.

This clonotype was recorded many times. The chain couples TRBV7-9 to TRBJ1-6; possibly TRBD1 for D (5 bases). Germline loops: CDR1 SEHNR, CDR2 FQNEAQ (reference sequence). The CDR3 consists of 15 residues. V lost 5 bases to trimming and J lost 3 bases, with 11 bases between them. CDR3 coding DNA: TGTGCCAGCAGCCCGACAGCCAACTATAATTCACCCCTCCACTTT. Translating gives CASSPTANYNSPLHF.

This clonotype was found many times. The chain carries TRBV10-3 and TRBJ2-2; D gene ambiguous. The CDR3 sequence is 12 residues long. Trimming removed 7 bases at V and 3 bases at J, with 6 bases between. CDR1 is ENHRY and CDR2 is SYGVKD in the germline V gene. CDR3: CAIIKDTGELFF. The CDR3, as DNA: TGTGCCATCATTAAGGACACCGGGGAGCTGTTTTTT.

In this sample, this clonotype turned up a few times. V usage is TRBV20-1 and J usage is TRBJ2-1; the D gene is possibly TRBD1 (6 bases). The CDR3 spans 13 residues. The V and J ends lost 1 base and 5 bases respectively, with 9 bases between them. Germline CDR1 DFQATT, CDR2 SNEGSKA (reference sequence). CDR3 in DNA: TGCAGTGCTAGAGTAGGGGGACACAATGAGCAGTTCTTC. It codes for CSARVGGHNEQFF.

The table lists this clonotype with many counts. J is TRBJ2-3 and V is TRBV7-3; D gene uncertain. Germline CDR1 and CDR2: SGHTA and FQGTGA. Trimming removed 0 bases at V and 0 bases at J, with 7 bases between. The CDR3 spans 15 residues. Here the CDR3 reads CASSLTGISTDTQYF. CDR3 sequence (DNA): TGTGCCAGCAGCTTAACAGGGATTAGCACAGATACGCAGTATTTT.

This clonotype was seen ten or more times. This chain links TRBV5-6 with TRBJ2-7; no clear D gene. Germline CDR1 and CDR2: SGHDT and YYEEEE. The CDR3 has 14 residues. V lost 2 bases, J lost 2 bases, and 11 bases lay in between. The CDR3 spells CASSFKGGAYEQYF. The CDR3 nucleotides are TGTGCCAGCAGCTTTAAAGGCGGAGCCTACGAGCAGTACTTC.

In its sample, this clonotype was seen a few times. In DNA, the CDR3 is TGCAGTGCTAGAGCCTCCACAGGGTGGTTTGCGGGAGGGGTCTCGGGGAATGAGCAGTTCTTC. Its protein is CSARASTGWFAGGVSGNEQFF. The rearrangement uses TRBV20-1 and TRBJ2-1; the match to TRBD2 covers 9 bases. V dropped 1 base and J dropped 7; count of bases not matched to a gene: 26. Germline lookup yields CDR1 DFQATT and CDR2 SNEGSKA (reference sequence). The CDR3 length is 21 residues.

In its sample, this clonotype was seen a few times. This rearrangement joins TRBV5-1 to TRBJ1-3; no firm D call. V was clipped by 1 base and J by 0 bases, with 11 bases between them. The CDR3 covers 16 residues. Germline CDR1 and CDR2: SGHRS and YFSETQ. The CDR3 DNA reads as TGCGCCAGCAGCTTGCTCGCCGCGAGCTCTGGAAACACCATATATTTT. Residues: CASSLLAASSGNTIYF.

This chain links TRBV9 with TRBJ2-7; the D is unclear. Germline V gene lookup returns CDR1 SGDLS and CDR2 YYNGEE. CDR3 size: 14 residues. V was trimmed by 0 bases and J by 0 bases, leaving 7 bases between them. CDR3 sequence reads: CASSVDLSSYEQYF. In DNA, the CDR3 is TGTGCCAGCAGCGTAGATCTTTCCTCCTACGAGCAGTACTTC.